The clone carrying this T cell receptor (beta chain) was counted only a few times. These data belong to a study of CD8 T cells in ankylosing spondylitis. V lost 4 bases and J lost 8, with 6 bases in between. In germline, CDR1 is SQVTM, CDR2 ANQGSEA. The CDR3 contains 10 residues. One entry per CDR3 protein results from TCRdb running MiXCR on the 5' RACE reads. This sample has just over 350,000 distinct CDR3 sequences, with approximately 22% found just once. The sequence was collected from a male donor with ankylosing spondylitis or in good health (not recorded which). This sequence joins TRBV29-1 and TRBJ2-1; D unresolved. The specimen sequenced was blood, either unsorted or a sorted T cell fraction (not recorded which). CDR3 DNA: TGCAGCGTTGGGGGTTATGAGCAGTTCTTC. Amino acids: CSVGGYEQFF.